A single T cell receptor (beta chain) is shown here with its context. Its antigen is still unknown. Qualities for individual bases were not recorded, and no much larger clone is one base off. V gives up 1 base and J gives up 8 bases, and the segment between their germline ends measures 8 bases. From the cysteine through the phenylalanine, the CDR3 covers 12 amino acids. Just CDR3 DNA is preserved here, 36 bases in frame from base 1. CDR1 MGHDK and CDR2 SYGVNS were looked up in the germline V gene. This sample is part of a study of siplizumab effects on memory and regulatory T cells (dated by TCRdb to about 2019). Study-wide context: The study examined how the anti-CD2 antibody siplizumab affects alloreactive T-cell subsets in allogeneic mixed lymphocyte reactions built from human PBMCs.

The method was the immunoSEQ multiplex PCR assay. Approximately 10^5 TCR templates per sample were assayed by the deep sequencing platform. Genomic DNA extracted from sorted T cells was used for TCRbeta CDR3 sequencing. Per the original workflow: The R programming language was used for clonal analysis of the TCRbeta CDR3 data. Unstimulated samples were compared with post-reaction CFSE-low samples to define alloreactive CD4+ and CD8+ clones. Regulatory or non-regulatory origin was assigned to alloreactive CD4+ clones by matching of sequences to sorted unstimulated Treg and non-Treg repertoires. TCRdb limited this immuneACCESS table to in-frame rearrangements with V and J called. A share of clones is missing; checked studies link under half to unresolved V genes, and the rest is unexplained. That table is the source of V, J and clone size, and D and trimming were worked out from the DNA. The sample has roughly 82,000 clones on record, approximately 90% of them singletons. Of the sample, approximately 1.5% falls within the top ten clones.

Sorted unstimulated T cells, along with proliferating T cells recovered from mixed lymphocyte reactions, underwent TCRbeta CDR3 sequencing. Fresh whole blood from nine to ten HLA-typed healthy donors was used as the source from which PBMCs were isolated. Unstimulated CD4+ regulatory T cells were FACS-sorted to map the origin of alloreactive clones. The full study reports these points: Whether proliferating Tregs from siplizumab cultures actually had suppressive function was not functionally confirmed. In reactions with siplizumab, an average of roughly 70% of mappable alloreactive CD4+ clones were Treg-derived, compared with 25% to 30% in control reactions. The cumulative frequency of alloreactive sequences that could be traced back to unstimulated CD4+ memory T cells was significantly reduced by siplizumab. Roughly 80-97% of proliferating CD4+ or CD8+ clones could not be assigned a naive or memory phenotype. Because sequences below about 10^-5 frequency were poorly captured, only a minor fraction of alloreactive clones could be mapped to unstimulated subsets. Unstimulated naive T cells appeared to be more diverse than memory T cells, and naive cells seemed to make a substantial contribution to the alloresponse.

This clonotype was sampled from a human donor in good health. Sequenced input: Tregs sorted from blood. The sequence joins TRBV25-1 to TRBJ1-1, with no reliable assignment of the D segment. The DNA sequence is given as TGTGCCAGCAGTGAATTTGTGGGGGAAGCTTTCTTT. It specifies CASSEFVGEAFF.